The T cell receptor beta chain under discussion was sequenced for a study of T cells in localized non-small cell lung cancer. Deletions cut 0 bases from V and 5 bases from J, with 12 bases between. From germline, CDR1 is SGHRS and CDR2 YFSETQ. The CDR3 is 15 residues long. Concerning this clone itself: Its antigen is not known.

TCRdb's copy holds only in-frame clones and misses some; the assay was immunoSEQ multiplex PCR. The sample shows 9,500 to 14,000 clones, less than 30% of them seen only once. Study-level results: Greater T cell density in blood accompanied longer overall survival.

The sample was lung tumor tissue, taken before any cancer treatment. The V and J genes are TRBV5-1 and TRBJ2-1; D not resolved. The TCR sequence derives from a man aged 35 to 69 with stage I lung adenocarcinoma. The CDR3 DNA reads TGCGCCAGCAGCTTGGAACAGAATATAGACAATGAGCAGTTCTTC. Its translation is CASSLEQNIDNEQFF.